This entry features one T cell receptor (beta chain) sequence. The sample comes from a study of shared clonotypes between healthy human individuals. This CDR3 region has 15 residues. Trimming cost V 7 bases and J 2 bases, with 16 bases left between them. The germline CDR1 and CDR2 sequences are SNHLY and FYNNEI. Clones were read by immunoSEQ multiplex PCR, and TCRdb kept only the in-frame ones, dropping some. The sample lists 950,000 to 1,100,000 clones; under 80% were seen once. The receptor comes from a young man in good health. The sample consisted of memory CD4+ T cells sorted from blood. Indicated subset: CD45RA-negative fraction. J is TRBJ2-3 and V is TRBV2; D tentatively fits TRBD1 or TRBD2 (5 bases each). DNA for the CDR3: TGTGCCAGCAAAGCCCGGGACCCCCCCACAGATACGCAGTATTTT. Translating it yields CASKARDPPTDTQYF.